Listed below are T cell receptor beta chains from one sample, sequenced in a study of CD8 T cells in Susac syndrome. Via MiXCR, TCRdb re-called the immunoSEQ multiplex PCR reads, giving one row per CDR3 protein. The sample lists 130,000 to 150,000 distinct CDR3 sequences, 94% occurring once. Specimen: CD4+ T cells from PBMCs. These receptors were obtained from a human donor in good health. CDR3s include the opening cysteine and the closing phenylalanine or tryptophan. The size entry is marked missing in some rows and otherwise reads once, few, many or a size class.

J: TRBJ2-2
size: NA
V: TRBV6-1
CDR3: CASSPGTREGELFF

J: TRBJ1-1
size: NA
V: TRBV12-3/TRBV12-4
CDR3: CASSKPQGAMNTEAFF

J: TRBJ2-7
size: NA
V: TRBV20-1
CDR3: CSARAETGSEQYF

J: TRBJ2-5
size: NA
V: TRBV4-2
CDR3: CASSQDWGETQYF

J: TRBJ1-2
size: NA
V: TRBV29-1
CDR3: CSVPIGQGDLGYTF

J: TRBJ2-1
size: once
V: TRBV5-1
CDR3: CASSLVGEGDEQFF

J: TRBJ2-1
size: NA
V: TRBV3-1
CDR3: CASSHYGLAGGLGNEQFF

J: TRBJ2-7
size: NA
V: TRBV19
CDR3: CASSIAGRVYEQYF

J: TRBJ1-1
size: NA
V: TRBV6-1
CDR3: CASRAGTGVMNTEAFF

J: TRBJ2-2
size: NA
V: TRBV29-1
CDR3: CSVTGTTQNSNTGELFF

J: TRBJ1-5
size: NA
V: TRBV3-1
CDR3: CASSQGTAGQPQHF

J: TRBJ2-7
size: NA
V: TRBV15
CDR3: CATGPSGLSYEQYF

J: TRBJ1-1
size: once
V: TRBV5-4
CDR3: CASSQGPGPGTEAFF

J: TRBJ2-1
size: NA
V: TRBV10-3
CDR3: CAISSETGQGYNEQFF

J: TRBJ2-7
size: NA
V: TRBV20-1
CDR3: CSATLVGYEQYF

J: TRBJ1-1
size: NA
V: TRBV27
CDR3: CASSLRGRETEAFF

J: TRBJ2-1
size: NA
V: TRBV5-1
CDR3: CASRLTGASNEQFF

J: TRBJ2-3
size: once
V: TRBV7-2
CDR3: CASSLLGGRSTDTQYF

J: TRBJ1-2
size: NA
V: TRBV18
CDR3: CASSPPSGTAYGYTF

J: TRBJ2-2
size: few
V: TRBV5-1
CDR3: CASSLAGNTGELFF

J: TRBJ1-5
size: NA
V: TRBV9
CDR3: CASSPGRSNQPQHF

J: TRBJ2-7
size: NA
V: TRBV5-1
CDR3: CASSSLGTGIYEQYF

J: TRBJ2-3
size: NA
V: TRBV14
CDR3: CASSQEWGTRVTDTQYF

J: TRBJ1-2
size: once
V: TRBV18
CDR3: CASSPRTGTERRQSF

J: TRBJ1-5
size: NA
V: TRBV15
CDR3: CATSSGTGQLLGSNQPQHF

J: TRBJ2-5
size: once
V: TRBV29-1
CDR3: CIIRQQETQYF

J: TRBJ2-3
size: NA
V: TRBV3-1
CDR3: CASSQDSTDTQYF

J: TRBJ2-1
size: NA
V: TRBV5-6
CDR3: CASSPSRGARNEQFF

J: TRBJ2-5
size: NA
V: TRBV11-2
CDR3: CASSIQTGPQETQYF

J: TRBJ2-1
size: NA
V: TRBV6-4
CDR3: CASSDSILLGEQFF

J: TRBJ2-2
size: NA
V: TRBV12-3/TRBV12-4
CDR3: CASRRTGAPNTGELFF

J: TRBJ2-3
size: NA
V: TRBV7-8
CDR3: CASSLPRITDTQYF

J: NA
size: NA
V: TRBV28
CDR3: CASSPSLAEGGWEQYF